Following are 32 T cell receptor beta chains from one sample sequenced in a study of blood T cell repertoires in COVID-19. The data were produced by immunoSEQ multiplex PCR, yet TCRdb's version contains in-frame clones alone and is incomplete. The table lists a few hundred thousand clones, about nine tenths of them singletons. Sequenced sample: PBMCs or T cells enriched from blood (not recorded which). The origin of the receptors is a woman aged 18 to 35 who had recovered from COVID-19.

This chain uses TRBV7-2 with TRBJ2-7; possible D gene TRBD2, 5 bases. CDR3 size: 14 residues. The V gene's germline CDR1 is SGHTA and CDR2 FQGNSA. Trimming took off 1 base at V and 0 bases at J, with 7 bases between the two ends. CDR3: CASSLGRASYEQYF. In DNA form, the CDR3 reads TGTGCCAGCAGCTTAGGGCGGGCCTCCTACGAGCAGTACTTC.

The CDR3 DNA is TGCAGTGCTAGACTATACAATGAGCAGTTCTTC. Translation gives CSARLYNEQFF. The rearrangement joins TRBV20-1 to TRBJ2-1; D gene ambiguous. Germline values: CDR1 DFQATT, CDR2 SNEGSKA (reference sequence). V gave up 2 bases and J gave up 4 bases, with 3 bases separating them. The CDR3 totals 11 residues.

The chain employs TRBV21-1 and TRBJ1-1; the table gives TRBD1 as D, unverified against the DNA. TRBV21-1 is shown as a pseudogene. CDR3 length: 16 residues. CDR3 sequence reads: CASSDIRTGVRSEAFF. The CDR3 DNA follows: TGTGCCAGCAGCGATATAAGGACAGGGGTAAGGAGTGAAGCTTTCTTT.

The chain couples TRBV6-5 to TRBJ1-1, with TRBD1 identical over 9 bases. V shed 5 bases, J shed 5 bases, and the junction held 6 bases outside the gene matches. Germline lookup yields CDR1 MNHEY and CDR2 SVGAGI. CDR3 length: 14 residues. In DNA form, the CDR3 reads TGTGCCAGCAGTATACAGGGGGCGCGAACTGAAGCTTTCTTT. Amino acid sequence: CASSIQGARTEAFF.

This chain links TRBV7-9 with TRBJ1-1; 7 nucleotides agree with TRBD1. The CDR3 covers 13 residues. Germline CDR1 is SEHNR and CDR2 is FQNEAQ (reference sequence). With V trimmed by 8 bases and J by 5 bases, 8 bases remained unmatched. In nucleotides, the CDR3 is TGTGCCAGCGGACTTACCAGGGGGACTGAAGCTTTCTTT. Protein sequence: CASGLTRGTEAFF.

The V and J genes are TRBV6-1 and TRBJ2-3; 7 bases map to TRBD2. This CDR3 has 16 amino acids. The V gene's germline CDR1 is MNHNS and CDR2 SASEGT. The ends lost 4 bases at V and 1 base at J; junction bases unmatched: 8. CDR3 sequence: CASSARLALGTDTQYF. The CDR3 DNA is TGTGCCAGCAGTGCCCGACTAGCTCTCGGCACAGATACGCAGTATTTT.

The chain recombines TRBV30 with TRBJ1-3, with a weak D call TRBD1 (5 bases). Trimming removed 0 bases from V and 0 bases from J, with 18 bases in between. Per germline, CDR1 GTSNPN and CDR2 SVGIG (reference sequence). This CDR3 comprises 18 residues. The CDR3 region has the DNA TGTGCCTGGAGTGTTAAATGGGGACGGGGGAGCTCTGGAAACACCATATATTTT. Encoded protein: CAWSVKWGRGSSGNTIYF.

V and J are TRBV7-3 and TRBJ2-3; 7 positions agree with TRBD2. The CDR3 loop spans 16 amino acids. Germline CDR1 SGHTA, CDR2 FQGTGA. The ends lost 3 bases at V and 10 bases at J; junction bases unmatched: 16. The CDR3: CASSFTPGTGGGAQYF. The CDR3 region has the DNA TGTGCCAGCAGCTTCACCCCGGGGACGGGAGGAGGGGCGCAGTATTTT.

V is TRBV2 and J is TRBJ2-7; 9 bases line up with TRBD2. Trimming at V came to 6 bases and at J to 2 bases, leaving 8 bases not matched to a gene. The CDR3 is 15 amino acids. Germline V CDR1 and CDR2: SNHLY, FYNNEI. The DNA of the CDR3 is TGTGCCAGCAGCTTTCTAGCGGGGCTTCCCTACGAGCAGTACTTC. Translating it yields CASSFLAGLPYEQYF. Variable domain in full (rest from reference TRBV2 and TRBJ2-7): EPEVTQTPSHQVTQMGQEVILRCVPISNHLYFYWYRQILGQKVEFLVSFYNNEISEKSEIFDDQFSVERPDGSNFTLKIRSTKLEDSAMYFCASSFLAGLPYEQYFGPGTRLTVT.

The rearrangement uses TRBV4-1 and TRBJ1-2, with 7 bases identical to TRBD1. V shed 5 bases, J shed 4 bases, and the junction held 10 bases outside the gene matches. CDR3 length equals 15 residues. The germline V gene has CDR1 MGHRA and CDR2 YSYEKL. In DNA form, the CDR3 reads TGCGCCAGCAGCTTAAACCGGGACAGTATCTATGGCTACACCTTC. This encodes CASSLNRDSIYGYTF.

The chain employs TRBV6-2 or TRBV6-3 and TRBJ2-1, with D possibly being TRBD2 (5 bases). V shed 4 bases and J shed 4 bases, with 14 bases lying between them. Per germline, CDR1 MNHEY and CDR2 SVGEGT. This CDR3 has 15 amino acids. Written as DNA, the CDR3 is TGTGCCAGCAGTTTACTAGGCATGGTTTACAATGAGCAGTTCTTC. Its protein product is CASSLLGMVYNEQFF.

This chain uses TRBV11-2 with TRBJ1-1, with D unresolved. CDR3 length equals 12 residues. Per germline, CDR1 SGHAT and CDR2 FQNNGV. Trimming took 4 bases from V and 10 from J, leaving 13 bases between them. In DNA form, the CDR3 reads TGTGCCAGCAGCTCCGGACTCCTAGGAGCTTTCTTT. Protein: CASSSGLLGAFF.

The chain links TRBV7-2 to TRBJ1-5; weak D call: TRBD1 (5 bases). Deletions cut 5 bases from V and 0 bases from J, with 11 bases between. Germline assignment: CDR1 SGHTA and CDR2 FQGNSA. CDR3 length: 15 residues. The CDR3 DNA sequence: TGTGCCAGCAGCGGACTCGGGGGTAGCAATCAGCCCCAGCATTTT. This sequence encodes CASSGLGGSNQPQHF. Full variable domain (outside the CDR3, taken from reference TRBV7-2 and TRBJ1-5): GAGVSQSPSNKVTEKGKDVELRCDPISGHTALYWYRQSLGQGLEFLIYFQGNSAPDKSGLPSDRFSAERTGGSVSTLTIQRTQQEDSAVYLCASSGLGGSNQPQHFGDGTRLSIL.

In this sample, this clone turned up a few times. The chain links TRBV2 to TRBJ2-7; 7 bases match TRBD1. The CDR3 runs 14 residues. V shed 6 bases and J 3 bases; nucleotides not matched to a gene: 8. Germline lookup yields CDR1 SNHLY and CDR2 FYNNEI. The chain's CDR3 is CASRDEGAFYEQYF. CDR3 DNA: TGTGCCAGCAGAGATGAGGGGGCGTTCTACGAGCAGTACTTC.

The table lists this clone with a count of one. V and J are TRBV5-4 and TRBJ1-4, with 8 bases that match TRBD1. CDR3 length: 15 residues. CDR1 SGHNT and CDR2 YYREEE come from the germline V gene (reference sequence). Trimming cost V 5 bases and J 4 bases; bases outside gene matches: 7. The DNA of the CDR3 is TGTGCCAGCAGATCCCAGGGGGCCAATAATGAAAAACTGTTTTTT. Its protein is CASRSQGANNEKLFF.

The V and J genes are TRBV6-5 and TRBJ2-2; D perhaps matches TRBD1 (6 bases). V was trimmed by 8 bases and J by 0 bases, leaving 13 bases between them. This CDR3 spans 15 amino acids. From germline, CDR1 is MNHEY and CDR2 SVGAGI. The CDR3 DNA follows: TGTGCCAGCCCCGCGAAGGGGGCGAACACCGGGGAGCTGTTTTTT. Residues: CASPAKGANTGELFF.

The chain employs TRBV11-1 and TRBJ1-1, with TRBD1 identical over 8 bases. J was trimmed by 4 bases and V by 7 bases; bases with no gene match: 8. Germline CDR1 is SGHAT and CDR2 is FQDESV (reference sequence). The CDR3 consists of 14 residues. CDR3 region: CASKADRGFTEAFF. DNA of the CDR3: TGTGCCAGCAAAGCAGACAGGGGATTCACTGAAGCTTTCTTT.

The rearrangement uses TRBV5-4 and TRBJ2-3; TRBD1 agrees at 9 bases. After removal of 4 bases from V and 3 bases from J, the junction contained 6 bases not matched to a gene. Germline V lookup: CDR1 SGHNT, CDR2 YYREEE (reference sequence). This CDR3 spans 15 amino acids. CDR3 nucleotide sequence: TGTGCCAGCAGCCCGCCGGGACAGGGAACAGATACGCAGTATTTT. It translates to CASSPPGQGTDTQYF.

The chain links TRBV20-1 to TRBJ2-7, with D possibly being TRBD2 (6 bases). Per the germline V gene, CDR1 is DFQATT and CDR2 is SNEGSKA (reference sequence). The CDR3 is made up of 16 amino acids. The V end lost 3 bases, the J end lost 1 base, and 19 bases lay between the germline ends. CDR3 residues: CSASIPYLAESYEQYF. The CDR3 nucleotides are TGCAGTGCTAGTATCCCCTACTTAGCGGAGTCCTACGAGCAGTACTTC.

V usage is TRBV28 and J usage is TRBJ1-6; D possibly corresponds to TRBD1 (5 bases). Deletions cut 6 bases from V and 6 bases from J, with 21 bases between. The CDR3 totals 17 residues. Per germline, CDR1 MDHEN and CDR2 SYDVKM. This CDR3 is CASRPGPSGLPNSPLHF. The CDR3 DNA reads TGTGCCAGCAGGCCGGGGCCGAGCGGGCTCCCTAATTCACCCCTCCACTTT. The variable domain in full, completed from reference TRBV28 and TRBJ1-6, reads DVKVTQSSRYLVKRTGEKVFLECVQDMDHENMFWYRQDPGLGLRLIYFSYDVKMKEKGDIPEGYSVSREKKERFSLILESASTNQTSMYLCASRPGPSGLPNSPLHFGNGTRLTVT.

This clone has just one count. The rearrangement links TRBV29-1 to TRBJ2-1; D is possibly TRBD1 (7 bases). Trimming took 6 bases from V and 0 from J, leaving 21 bases between them. In germline, CDR1 is SQVTM, CDR2 ANQGSEA. The CDR3 runs 17 residues. CDR3 sequence reads: CSVQGGAGRGSYNEQFF. The CDR3, as DNA: TGCAGCGTCCAAGGGGGCGCCGGGAGAGGCTCCTACAATGAGCAGTTCTTC.

The V call is TRBV3-1 (or the pseudogene TRBV3-2), the J call TRBJ1-4; TRBD1 agrees at 8 bases. CDR3 size: 14 residues. The junction had 1 base not matched to a gene; V was cut back by 1 base and J by 6 bases. Looked up from germline, CDR1 is LGHDT and CDR2 is YNNKEL (reference sequence). The CDR3 sequence is CASSQADRDEKLFF. The CDR3 DNA reads as TGTGCCAGCAGCCAAGCGGACAGGGATGAAAAACTGTTTTTT.

The chain has TRBV12-3 or TRBV12-4 and TRBJ2-7, with TRBD1 as a possible D gene (5 bases). V lost 5 bases to trimming and J lost 3 bases, with 11 bases between them. The CDR3 has 13 residues. CDR3 region: CASSPGQGYEQYF. The DNA of the CDR3 is TGTGCCAGCAGTCCTGGCCAGGGCTACGAGCAGTACTTC.

This sequence joins TRBV19 and TRBJ1-1; TRBD1 aligns across 8 bases. The germline V gene encodes CDR1 LNHDA and CDR2 SQIVND (reference sequence). V trimming: 3 bases; J trimming: 3 bases; junction bases outside the gene matches: 0. The CDR3 extends over 13 amino acids. Written as DNA, the CDR3 is TGTGCCAGTAGTATGGGACAGGACACTGAAGCTTTCTTT. This sequence encodes CASSMGQDTEAFF.

This clone was detected a few times. The rearrangement links TRBV11-2 to TRBJ2-1; D may be TRBD2 (7 bases). The germline CDR1 and CDR2 sequences are SGHAT and FQNNGV. The CDR3 loop spans 17 amino acids. V dropped 1 base and J dropped 9 bases, with 22 bases sitting between them. This chain's CDR3 is CASSLVPVVGGHGEQFF. The CDR3 nucleotides read TGTGCCAGCAGCTTAGTCCCGGTCGTCGGGGGGCACGGTGAGCAGTTCTTC.

This sequence joins TRBV9 and TRBJ1-5; possibly TRBD1 for D (5 bases). In germline, CDR1 is SGDLS, CDR2 YYNGEE. V lost 0 bases and J lost 6, with 10 bases in between. This CDR3 comprises 14 residues. CDR3 amino acids: CASSVDGTSQPQHF. CDR3 nucleotides: TGTGCCAGCAGCGTAGATGGGACTTCTCAGCCCCAGCATTTT.

This rearrangement joins TRBV7-2 to TRBJ1-5; TRBD1 is a possible D gene (5 bases). Per the germline V gene, CDR1 is SGHTA and CDR2 is FQGNSA. CDR3 size: 18 residues. Trimming left V 3 bases short and J 0 bases short, with 18 bases between. The CDR3 DNA reads TGTGCCAGCAGCTTGGGGCTGGGATTAGCAAATAGCAATCAGCCCCAGCATTTT. This gives the protein CASSLGLGLANSNQPQHF.

The chain carries TRBV18 and TRBJ2-7; D may be TRBD2 (5 bases). V was trimmed by 2 bases and J by 2 bases, leaving 13 bases between them. Germline V CDR1 and CDR2: KGHSH, LQKENI. The CDR3 consists of 15 residues. The DNA for the CDR3 is TGTGCCAGCTCACCATTTTCGGGGTATACCTACGAGCAGTACTTC. This translates into CASSPFSGYTYEQYF.

The rearrangement joins TRBV9 to TRBJ1-6, with D uncertain. This CDR3 spans 15 amino acids. V lost 0 bases and J 7 bases, leaving 11 bases between the germline ends. The germline CDR1 and CDR2 sequences are SGDLS and YYNGEE. The DNA of the CDR3 is TGTGCCAGCAGCGTAGATCGTCCCGAGAATTCACCCCTCCACTTT. Protein product: CASSVDRPENSPLHF.

V is TRBV18 and J is TRBJ2-7; TRBD1 matches 7 bases. Looked up from germline, CDR1 is KGHSH and CDR2 is LQKENI. The ends lost 6 bases at V and 2 bases at J; junction bases unmatched: 4. The CDR3 runs 13 residues. The CDR3 is CASSLGTAYEQYF. The CDR3 DNA reads TGTGCCAGCTCCCTTGGGACAGCCTACGAGCAGTACTTC.

The CDR3 sequence: CASSYDREEAEAFF. The CDR3 DNA reads as TGTGCCAGTAGTTATGACAGGGAGGAGGCTGAAGCTTTCTTT. The chain employs TRBV19 and TRBJ1-1, with 7 bases matching TRBD1. Germline V lookup: CDR1 LNHDA, CDR2 SQIVND (reference sequence). There are 14 residues in the CDR3. V gave up 5 bases and J gave up 6 bases; unmatched junction bases: 9.

The V gene is TRBV3-1 (or the pseudogene TRBV3-2), the J gene TRBJ2-5, with D perhaps matching TRBD2 (6 bases). Germline V CDR1 and CDR2: LGHDT, YNNKEL (reference sequence). V was shortened by 4 bases and J by 7 bases, with 10 bases between the two germline ends. The length of the CDR3 is 12 residues. The CDR3, as DNA: TGTGCCAGCAGCCCAGGGCGGGGGACCCAGTACTTC. Protein product: CASSPGRGTQYF.